A selection of T cell receptor beta chains follows, all from one sample in a study of blood T cell repertoires in COVID-19. Clones were sequenced by immunoSEQ multiplex PCR, and TCRdb holds only the in-frame ones, with some missing. Here the sample spans under 200,000 clones, approximately 87% being singletons. The sample was peripheral blood. The receptors derive from a young man with active or convalescent COVID-19. Both conserved end residues are part of each CDR3. A D gene is named only where the DNA matches it firmly. Clone size is given for some rows only: seen once, a few or many times, or a class if the clone is expanded.

J: TRBJ2-3
size: few
V: TRBV24-1
D: .
CDR3: CATSDLERGTPGTDTQYF
DNA: TGTGCCACCAGTGATTTGGAAAGGGGCACCCCAGGCACAGATACGCAGTATTTT

J: TRBJ1-1
size: .
V: TRBV28
D: TRBD1
CDR3: CASRWGQRRRNTEAFF
DNA: TGTGCCAGCAGATGGGGACAGCGTCGCAGGAACACTGAAGCTTTCTTT

J: TRBJ1-1
size: .
V: TRBV18
D: .
CDR3: CASLSRNTEAFF
DNA: TGTGCCAGCCTTTCTAGGAACACTGAAGCTTTCTTT

J: TRBJ2-1
size: .
V: TRBV5-1
D: .
CDR3: CASSLPGNEQFF
DNA: TGCGCCAGCAGCTTGCCGGGCAATGAGCAGTTCTTC

J: TRBJ1-1
size: .
V: TRBV5-4
D: .
CDR3: CASSSWRLNTEAFF
DNA: TGTGCCAGCAGCTCCTGGAGGCTGAACACTGAAGCTTTCTTT

J: TRBJ1-2
size: .
V: TRBV30
D: TRBD1
CDR3: CAWQLTGNYGYTF
DNA: TGTGCCTGGCAATTGACAGGGAACTATGGCTACACCTTC

J: TRBJ1-4
size: .
V: TRBV7-8
D: .
CDR3: CASSLALYNEKLFF
DNA: TGTGCCAGCAGCTTAGCCCTCTACAATGAAAAACTGTTTTTT

J: TRBJ1-2
size: few
V: TRBV29-1
D: .
CDR3: CSALGQPNYGYTF
DNA: TGCAGCGCCCTAGGACAGCCCAACTATGGCTACACCTTC

J: TRBJ2-7
size: .
V: TRBV7-8
D: TRBD2
CDR3: CASSLNIARDYLTYEQYF
DNA: TGTGCCAGCAGCTTAAACATCGCCCGGGACTACCTGACCTACGAGCAGTACTTC

J: TRBJ2-7
size: .
V: TRBV5-4
D: TRBD2
CDR3: CASSQREGTYEQYF
DNA: TGTGCCAGCAGCCAGCGGGAAGGCACCTACGAGCAGTACTTC

J: TRBJ2-7
size: .
V: TRBV6-5
D: .
CDR3: CASSPTVSATYEQYF
DNA: TGTGCCAGCAGTCCGACAGTCAGCGCGACCTACGAGCAGTACTTC

J: TRBJ2-2
size: .
V: TRBV3-1/TRBV3-2
D: TRBD2
CDR3: CASSQDFGLAGARTGELFF
DNA: TGTGCCAGCAGCCAAGACTTCGGACTAGCGGGAGCCAGAACCGGGGAGCTGTTTTTT

J: TRBJ1-1
size: .
V: TRBV2
D: .
CDR3: CASGADWNTEAFF
DNA: TGTGCCAGCGGGGCAGACTGGAACACTGAAGCTTTCTTT

J: TRBJ1-2
size: .
V: TRBV5-1
D: TRBD1
CDR3: CASSLEGTGLYGYTF
DNA: TGCGCCAGCAGCTTGGAAGGGACAGGGCTCTATGGCTACACCTTC

J: TRBJ1-1
size: .
V: TRBV27
D: .
CDR3: CASTGGGWAEAFF
DNA: TGTGCCAGCACCGGGGGGGGGTGGGCTGAAGCTTTCTTT

J: TRBJ2-3
size: .
V: TRBV6-2/TRBV6-3
D: TRBD2
CDR3: CASSYYLAGGDTQYF
DNA: TGTGCCAGCAGTTACTACCTAGCGGGAGGAGATACGCAGTATTTT

J: TRBJ1-2
size: few
V: TRBV24-1
D: TRBD1
CDR3: CATSDRGQGRSYGYTF
DNA: TGTGCCACCAGTGACCGCGGACAGGGCAGGAGCTATGGCTACACCTTC

J: TRBJ2-4
size: .
V: TRBV19
D: .
CDR3: CASSQHPWAEHIQYF
DNA: TGTGCCAGTAGCCAACATCCCTGGGCAGAGCACATTCAGTACTTC

J: TRBJ2-2
size: .
V: TRBV5-1
D: TRBD2
CDR3: CASSLRTSINTGELFF
DNA: TGCGCCAGCAGCTTGAGGACTAGCATTAACACCGGGGAGCTGTTTTTT

J: TRBJ2-3
size: .
V: TRBV9
D: .
CDR3: CASSVRGSTDTQYF
DNA: TGTGCCAGCTCCGTTCGGGGGAGCACAGATACGCAGTATTTT

J: TRBJ2-5
size: .
V: TRBV7-8
D: TRBD2
CDR3: CASSGYRDYERKTQYF
DNA: TGTGCCAGCAGCGGTTACCGGGACTACGAAAGAAAGACCCAGTACTTC

J: TRBJ1-1
size: .
V: TRBV6-5
D: TRBD1
CDR3: CASSYRGRNTEAFF
DNA: TGTGCCAGCAGTTACAGGGGGCGGAACACTGAAGCTTTCTTT

J: TRBJ2-6
size: once
V: TRBV4-1
D: .
CDR3: CASSQVRGSGANVLTF
DNA: TGCGCCAGCAGCCAAGTACGAGGGTCTGGGGCCAACGTCCTGACTTTC

J: TRBJ1-2
size: .
V: TRBV7-3
D: .
CDR3: CASSLFRGGYTF
DNA: TGTGCCAGCAGCTTATTTCGGGGTGGCTACACCTTC

J: TRBJ1-3
size: .
V: TRBV5-6
D: .
CDR3: CASSFLGSQSGNTIYF
DNA: TGTGCCAGCAGCTTCCTTGGCAGTCAATCTGGAAACACCATATATTTT

J: TRBJ1-3
size: .
V: TRBV6-2/TRBV6-3
D: .
CDR3: CASSYSHRDPGNTIYF
DNA: TGTGCCAGCAGTTACTCTCACAGGGACCCTGGAAACACCATATATTTT

J: TRBJ1-1
size: once
V: TRBV6-7
D: .
CDR3: CASSKGGAINTEAFF
DNA: TGTGCCAGCTCCAAAGGCGGGGCGATAAACACTGAAGCTTTCTTT

J: TRBJ1-5
size: .
V: TRBV6-5
D: .
CDR3: CASSYSGIQPQHF
DNA: TGTGCCAGCAGTTATTCGGGGATTCAGCCCCAGCATTTT

J: TRBJ1-1
size: .
V: TRBV9
D: .
CDR3: CASSVGPGGEVSTEAFF
DNA: TGTGCCAGCAGCGTAGGACCCGGCGGGGAAGTTTCCACTGAAGCTTTCTTT

J: TRBJ1-1
size: .
V: TRBV10-3
D: .
CDR3: CAISEAVLSLLGPFTTEAFF
DNA: TGTGCCATCAGTGAGGCGGTACTCTCGCTGCTGGGTCCCTTTACCACTGAAGCTTTCTTT

J: TRBJ1-3
size: .
V: TRBV29-1
D: .
CDR3: CSAGAGLSGNTIYF
DNA: TGCAGCGCCGGAGCCGGACTCTCTGGAAACACCATATATTTT

J: TRBJ2-2
size: medium-sized
V: TRBV19
D: TRBD2
CDR3: CASTMLAGGELFF
DNA: TGTGCCAGTACCATGCTAGCGGGTGGGGAGCTGTTTTTT